These T cell receptor beta chains were read from a single sample in a study of post-analysis software for immune sequencing data. TCRdb re-called the PCR reads with MiXCR, one entry per CDR3 protein. The sample shows about 540,000 distinct CDR3 sequences, approximately 34% of them seen only once. The source material was blood. The receptors derive from a girl under 18 with multiple sclerosis. Both conserved end residues are part of each CDR3. D genes are given only for firm matches. Only part of the rows carry a size: once, few, many, or a class if the clone is expanded.

clone_size j_call d_call v_call cdr3_nt cdr3_aa
- TRBJ2-3 - TRBV6-5 TGTGCCAGCAGTCGGGGGGCTGACACAGATACGCAGTATTTT CASSRGADTDTQYF
- TRBJ1-5 - TRBV6-6 TGTGCCAGCAGTCTCGGACAGAATAGCAATCAGCCCCAGCATTTT CASSLGQNSNQPQHF
few TRBJ2-7 - TRBV10-3 TGTGCCATCAGGGCCGGGAGCTCCTACGAGCAGTACTTC CAIRAGSSYEQYF
few TRBJ2-3 - TRBV6-7 TGTGCCAGCAGTTACCGGGTTGTACCAGGGGATACGCAGTATTTT CASSYRVVPGDTQYF
- TRBJ2-3 - TRBV29-1 TGCAGCGTTGCACGCGGGGGCAACACAGATACGCAGTATTTT CSVARGGNTDTQYF
- TRBJ1-5 - TRBV4-2 TGTGCCAGCAGCCAAGATGACAGCAAAGATCAGCCCCAGCATTTT CASSQDDSKDQPQHF
- TRBJ2-5 TRBD1 TRBV28 TGTGCCAGCAGTATCGACAGGGGCCAAGAGACCCAGTACTTC CASSIDRGQETQYF
few TRBJ2-2 - TRBV4-1 TGCGCCAGCAGCCAAACCGGAGGGGCCGGGGAGCTGTTTTTT CASSQTGGAGELFF
few TRBJ2-7 - TRBV7-8 TGTGCCAGCAGCCATACGCGGCTCCGAGGGCCGCAGTACTTC CASSHTRLRGPQYF
- TRBJ2-7 - TRBV2 TGTGTCAGCAGTGAAGAGAGGCCCTACGAGCAGTACTTC CVSSEERPYEQYF
few TRBJ2-3 - TRBV7-2 TGTGCCAGCAGCTCCGGACTAATCACAGATACGCAGTATTTT CASSSGLITDTQYF
few TRBJ2-3 TRBD2 TRBV18 TGTGCCAGCTCCCCTACTGGACTAGCAGATACGCAGTATTTT CASSPTGLADTQYF
- TRBJ2-3 - TRBV20-1 TGCAGTGCTAGAGGGGACTCCACAGATACGCAGTATTTT CSARGDSTDTQYF
- TRBJ1-6 - TRBV20-1 TGCAGTGCTAGAGATCCGACAGGTCTTAATTCACCCCTCCACTTT CSARDPTGLNSPLHF
- TRBJ2-1 TRBD2 TRBV5-1 TGCGCCAGCAGCTTGGGGGGGGGGACCACCTACAATGAGCAGTTCTTC CASSLGGGTTYNEQFF
- TRBJ1-1 - TRBV7-9 TGTGCCAGCAGCTCTACTGCGGGGGGTAGGAACACTGAAGCTTTCTTT CASSSTAGGRNTEAFF
- TRBJ1-1 - TRBV12-3/TRBV12-4 TGTGCCAGCAGTACAACCAACTGGGACACTGAAGCTTTCTTT CASSTTNWDTEAFF
once TRBJ2-7 - TRBV29-1 TGCAGCGTTGAACAGGACAGCAACTACGAGCAGTACTTC CSVEQDSNYEQYF
many TRBJ2-7 - TRBV6-5 TGTGCCAGCAGGACCGGGACTCAGACCGACGAGCAGTACTTC CASRTGTQTDEQYF
few TRBJ1-2 - TRBV7-3 TGTGCCAGCAGTCCCGGGACCCTCCTGAATGGCTACACCTTC CASSPGTLLNGYTF
- TRBJ1-6 - TRBV20-1 TGCAGTGCTACTGACAGGTTTTTTTCATCACCCCTCCACTTT CSATDRFFSSPLHF
few TRBJ1-4 - TRBV12-3/TRBV12-4 TGTGCCAGCACCCGAACTAATGAAAAACTGTTTTTT CASTRTNEKLFF
few TRBJ1-1 - TRBV25-1 TGTGCCAGCAGTCCCAACCCCGGTGCGAGCTCTGAAGCTTTCTTT CASSPNPGASSEAFF
- TRBJ2-5 TRBD1 TRBV6-5 TGTGCCAGCAGTTACTTCTCCAATTTTCTACAGGGGGCTTACAATGAGCAGTACTTC CASSYFSNFLQGAYNEQYF
- TRBJ2-5 - TRBV2 TGTGCCAGCAGTGAAGGGGGGACGGGGGAGACCCAGTACTTC CASSEGGTGETQYF
once TRBJ1-4 TRBD1 TRBV12-3/TRBV12-4 TGTGCCAGCAGTGATTGGGACAGACAATACCTGTTTTTT CASSDWDRQYLFF
few TRBJ2-7 - TRBV7-9 TGTGCCAGCAGCGGAAAGGGTCGGTACGAGCAGTACTTC CASSGKGRYEQYF
- TRBJ2-1 TRBD2 TRBV20-1 TGCAGTGCCGACCAATTCGGGACTAGCGGGGGGAATGGGCAGTTCTTC CSADQFGTSGGNGQFF
- TRBJ1-2 - TRBV6-5 TGTGCCGGCAGTCCCGACAGCTTCGAGGGCTACACCTTC CAGSPDSFEGYTF
few TRBJ2-5 TRBD2 TRBV5-1 TGCGCCAGCAGCCCTAGCGGGGGGGCCAGTAAGACCCAGTACTTC CASSPSGGASKTQYF
- TRBJ2-7 - TRBV7-2 TGTGCCAGCAGCCAAATCCGGGACGGGTACGAGCAGTACTTC CASSQIRDGYEQYF
few TRBJ2-3 - TRBV6-6 TGTGCCAGCAGTTCCAGGGAGAGGACAGATACGCAGTATTTT CASSSRERTDTQYF
- TRBJ2-7 TRBD1 TRBV7-9 TGTGCCAGCAGCTTAGCGAGGACAGGGATGGGGTACGAGCAGTACTTC CASSLARTGMGYEQYF
- TRBJ2-5 - TRBV5-1 TGCGCCAGCTCCCCCGGACCGGGGAAAGAGACCCAGTACTTC CASSPGPGKETQYF
few TRBJ2-3 TRBD1 TRBV6-1 TGTGCCAGCGGCAAATTCATGGGACAGGGCACAGATACGCAGTATTTT CASGKFMGQGTDTQYF
- TRBJ2-7 - TRBV4-1 TGCGCCAGCAGCCAAGATTCGGGAAACTACGAGCAGTACTTC CASSQDSGNYEQYF
once TRBJ2-7 - TRBV6-6 TGTGCCACGTCTGTCGGGTCCTCCTACGAGCAGTACTTC CATSVGSSYEQYF
- TRBJ2-5 - TRBV10-3 TGTGCCATCAGTGAGTCGAGTGGGGTGGAAGAGACCCAGTACTTC CAISESSGVEETQYF
- TRBJ2-3 TRBD2 TRBV4-1 TGCGCCAGCTGTCCCCGGGGGGGCAGCACAGATACGCAGTATTTT CASCPRGGSTDTQYF
few TRBJ2-3 TRBD2 TRBV20-1 TGCAGTGCGTATGGGACTAGCGGGGTAAGAGATACGCAGTATTTT CSAYGTSGVRDTQYF
- TRBJ2-3 - TRBV29-1 TGCAGCGTTGAAGTTTTAGATACGCAGTATTTT CSVEVLDTQYF
- TRBJ2-1 - TRBV20-1 TGCAGTGCTAGAGATCGCGGCCGGGCCTACAATGAGCAGTTCTTC CSARDRGRAYNEQFF
- TRBJ2-7 - TRBV6-1 TGTGCCAGCACCGAAGGACCCAGGACGGGTTCCTACGAGCAGTACTTC CASTEGPRTGSYEQYF
- TRBJ2-3 - TRBV19 TGTGCCAGTAGTATTCCTACAGGGAGTCTAACAGATACGCAGTATTTT CASSIPTGSLTDTQYF
- TRBJ1-1 TRBD1 TRBV6-5 TGTGCCAGCGAAACAGGGGGCCATTACACTGAAGCTTTCTTT CASETGGHYTEAFF
few TRBJ1-6 - TRBV6-6 TGTGCCAGCAGTTACCCCAGGGGTACCTATAATTCACCCCTCCACTTT CASSYPRGTYNSPLHF
- TRBJ2-3 TRBD2 TRBV13 TGTACCAGCAGCTCCACCATTCCCCCCGGGACTAGCGTGATGACAGATACGCAGTATTTT CTSSSTIPPGTSVMTDTQYF